These T cell receptor beta chains were read from a single sample in a study of blood T cell repertoires in COVID-19. Produced via immunoSEQ multiplex PCR; TCRdb's table is partial and in-frame only. Of 120,000 or so clones in the sample, around 88% were seen once. The sample comprised peripheral blood. The receptors were gathered from a man older than 75 with active or convalescent COVID-19. The CDR3 runs from the conserved cysteine through the conserved F or W. The order of the fields is J gene, V gene, clone size, D gene, CDR3 DNA, CDR3 protein. D genes are given only for firm matches. Part of the rows lack a size; the others show once, few, many or a class for expanded clones.

TRBJ2-7 TRBV7-2 NA TRBD1 TGTGCCAGCAGCATGGGACAGTCGTTCTACGAGCAGTACTTC CASSMGQSFYEQYF
TRBJ2-1 TRBV11-3 once NA TGTGCCAGCAGCGCAGGAAGGACAGCCTTTGCGCCGTACTCCTACAATGAGCAGTTCTTC CASSAGRTAFAPYSYNEQFF
TRBJ2-5 TRBV28 NA TRBD1 TGTGCCAGCAGTCTCCAAACAGGGGGCGCGAGGACCCAGTACTTC CASSLQTGGARTQYF
TRBJ2-2 TRBV6-2/TRBV6-3 once NA TGTGCCAGCAGTTATTTATCGGGGGTCCCTTCGAACACCGGGGAGCTGTTTTTT CASSYLSGVPSNTGELFF
TRBJ1-1 TRBV28 NA NA TGTGCCAGCGGAACAGGGTCGGGAACTGAAGCTTTCTTT CASGTGSGTEAFF
TRBJ1-2 TRBV27 NA NA TGTGCCAGCAGTGCGGGGAGGGGCTACACCTTC CASSAGRGYTF
TRBJ2-1 TRBV7-8 NA NA TGTGCCAGCAGCTTAGCGGGGGGAAACAATGAGCAGTTCTTC CASSLAGGNNEQFF
TRBJ2-2 TRBV6-4 NA NA TGTGCCAGCAGCACAGGGAACACCGGGGAGCTGTTTTTT CASSTGNTGELFF
TRBJ2-7 TRBV19 NA NA TGTGCCAGTAGTGCCTCCCAGGTGCAGTACTTC CASSASQVQYF
TRBJ2-5 TRBV5-1 once NA TGCGCCAGCAGCCATACAGGGTCCCAAGAGACCCAGTACTTC CASSHTGSQETQYF
TRBJ1-4 TRBV18 NA TRBD1 TGTGCCAGCTCAAAACAGGGGACTAATGAAAAACTGTTTTTT CASSKQGTNEKLFF
TRBJ2-7 TRBV6-5 NA TRBD1 TGTGCCAGCTCGACCGGGACAGGGTTTTTTGGGCAGTACTTC CASSTGTGFFGQYF
TRBJ1-3 TRBV7-3 NA NA TGTGCCAGCAGCTCCGGACAGTCTGGAAACACCATATATTTT CASSSGQSGNTIYF
TRBJ2-2 TRBV15 NA NA TGTGCCACCAGCAGAGAGAACCTAAACACCGGGGAGCTGTTTTTT CATSRENLNTGELFF
TRBJ2-5 TRBV6-5 NA TRBD1 TGTGCCAGCAGTTACGGGACAGGGGGCGGTGAGACCCAGTACTTC CASSYGTGGGETQYF
TRBJ1-4 TRBV7-8 NA NA TGTGCCAGCAGCCCCATTCGGACAGCAACTAATGAAAAACTGTTTTTT CASSPIRTATNEKLFF
TRBJ2-3 TRBV28 NA NA TGTGCCAGCAGTTCACGACAGGACACAGATACGCAGTATTTT CASSSRQDTDTQYF
TRBJ2-3 TRBV4-3 NA NA TGCGCCAGCAGCCAAGATCAGCGGCCTGGCATAACGCAGTATTTT CASSQDQRPGITQYF
TRBJ2-7 TRBV7-9 NA NA TGTGCCAGCAGCTTAGGCCCAGGGGAACTCGAGCAGTACTTC CASSLGPGELEQYF
TRBJ1-1 TRBV7-2 few TRBD1 TGTGCCAGCAGCTTCCGGACAGGGAGTACTGAAGCTTTCTTT CASSFRTGSTEAFF
TRBJ2-5 TRBV4-3 NA NA TGCGCCAGCAGCCAGGACCGCAGATGGGACTCAGAGACCCAGTACTTC CASSQDRRWDSETQYF
TRBJ1-1 TRBV6-5 NA TRBD1 TGTGCCAGCAGTCAGGGACAGGGCTGGAACACTGAAGCTTTCTTT CASSQGQGWNTEAFF
TRBJ1-6 TRBV6-8 NA NA TGTGCCAGCAGTTCTGGGCAGGATTCACCCCTCCACTTT CASSSGQDSPLHF